The 3 T cell receptor beta chains given below trace back to one sample, sequenced in a study of blood T cell repertoires in COVID-19 (dated by TCRdb to about 2020). Libraries were prepared through the immunoSEQ multiplex PCR assay. Entries here come from immuneACCESS through TCRdb and include only in-frame sequences with V and J called. Some clones fail to appear in such tables; in the studies checked, an unresolved V gene covers under half of the shortfall, and the cause of the remainder is unknown. The sample contains over 130,000 clones, 85% of them found a single time. 2.5% to 3% of the sample lies in the top ten. Sequenced input: peripheral blood. These receptor sequences come from a man aged 45 to 65 with acute or convalescent COVID-19.

The chain employs TRBV18 and TRBJ2-1; D gene unclear. Per germline, CDR1 KGHSH and CDR2 LQKENI. V shed 3 bases and J shed 5 bases, with 11 bases lying between them. CDR3 length: 14 residues. The CDR3 spells CASSPPVVDNEQFF. As DNA, the CDR3 is TGTGCCAGCTCACCCCCTGTAGTAGACAATGAGCAGTTCTTC. The whole variable domain, remainder taken from reference TRBV18 and TRBJ2-1, is NAGVMQNPRHLVRRRGQEARLRCSPMKGHSHVYWYRQLPEEGLKFMVYLQKENIIDESGMPKERFSAEFPKEGPSILRIQQVVRGDSAAYFCASSPPVVDNEQFFGPGTRLTVL.

V gene TRBV30 combines with J gene TRBJ1-6, with a tentative D call TRBD1 (5 bases). Germline lookup yields CDR1 GTSNPN and CDR2 SVGIG (reference sequence). This CDR3 region has 14 residues. Between the trimmed V and J ends, which lost 7 bases and 8 bases, there was a span of 18 bases. The CDR3 DNA sequence: TGTGCCTTCCAAGGGCCAGGAGGGGATTCACCCCTCCACTTT. Amino acids: CAFQGPGGDSPLHF.

The chain is built from TRBV6-1 and TRBJ1-1; the match to TRBD1 covers 10 bases. Trimming removed 2 bases from V and 5 bases from J; junction bases left unmatched: 8. Germline V gene lookup returns CDR1 MNHNS and CDR2 SASEGT. This CDR3 comprises 16 residues. CDR3 sequence (DNA): TGTGCCAGCAGTGAATTGACAGGGGGCGGCGGGACTGAAGCTTTCTTT. Protein sequence: CASSELTGGGGTEAFF.